This paragraph covers one TCR beta chain sequence. Its antigen is still unknown. The source of the sample is a study of cytomegalovirus exposure and HLA in healthy donors. Overall study results and limits: In terms of immune exposure information, only CMV serostatus was available. Fewer N-insertions than the roughly 700-donor mean were reportedly shown by an Asian-associated ancestry cluster in a later analysis. Data from an earlier analysis indicated that most TCR beta V segments were productive either about 87% or about 30% of the time.

Germline loops: CDR1 SQVTM, CDR2 ANQGSEA. The CDR3 runs 13 residues. V shed 5 bases and J 8 bases; nucleotides not matched to a gene: 9. PCR involved 60 Vbeta and 13 Jbeta primers. Under the authors' procedure: Per a later analysis, the number of unique TCR beta chains was roughly 87 million, of which 9 million to 14 million were shared. Generated by immunoSEQ multiplex PCR, the TCRdb table keeps only in-frame clones and is missing some. The DNA gave D and trimming, while V, J and clone size come from that table. The repertoire includes about 160,000 clones, about 75% of them detected once, and 0.85% to 1% sits in the top ten.

The chain uses TRBV29-1 and TRBJ1-2; 9 nucleotides match TRBD1. The sequenced sample was PBMCs. The receptor was derived from a woman between 45 and 65 years old in good health and CMV-seropositive. This CDR3 is CSVWDRETRGYTF. In nucleotides, the CDR3 is TGCAGCGTTTGGGACAGGGAGACGAGGGGCTACACCTTC.